These 8 T cell receptor beta chains were sequenced from one sample in a study of chemoradiotherapy in HPV16-positive cancers. Using immunoSEQ multiplex PCR, the repertoire was profiled, and TCRdb retains in-frame clones only, with some absent. The table lists 6,000 to 8,000 clones, about 80% of them singletons. The material sequenced was blood, taken from a patient who underwent chemoradiotherapy. The origin of the receptors is a human donor with HPV-associated anogenital cancer.

The J gene is TRBJ2-5, the V gene TRBV5-1; 9 positions match TRBD2. This CDR3 has 18 residues. The V gene end was trimmed by 1 base and the J gene end by 1 base; junction bases not matched to a gene: 11. In germline, CDR1 is SGHRS, CDR2 YFSETQ. The DNA for the CDR3 is TGCGCCAGCAGCTTGATGGCTAGCGGGGCGCCTATCCAAGAGACCCAGTACTTC. Amino acids: CASSLMASGAPIQETQYF.

J is TRBJ1-5 and V is TRBV9, with TRBD1 matching over 8 bases. J gave up 5 bases and V 3 bases, and 1 base lay outside the gene matches. The CDR3 has 13 amino acids. Germline V gene data show CDR1 as SGDLS and CDR2 as YYNGEE. DNA for the CDR3: TGTGCCAGCAGCGAGACAGGGGATCAGCCCCAGCATTTT. Protein: CASSETGDQPQHF.

The rearrangement joins TRBV4-2 to TRBJ2-5, with no clear D. Trimming cost V 0 bases and J 0 bases, with 11 bases left between them. The CDR3 spans 16 residues. Germline V lookup: CDR1 LGHNA, CDR2 YNFKEQ. As DNA, the CDR3 is TGTGCCAGCAGCCAAGATGATCTCCCAGACCAAGAGACCCAGTACTTC. Amino acid sequence: CASSQDDLPDQETQYF.

The V call is TRBV6-1, the J call TRBJ2-3; a possible D gene is TRBD1 (5 bases). Germline V CDR1 and CDR2: MNHNS, SASEGT. This CDR3 is 14 amino acids long. Trimming took 3 bases from V and 3 from J, leaving 10 bases between them. The CDR3 bases are TGTGCCAGCAGTGACAGGGCGCCTACAGATACGCAGTATTTT. Translation: CASSDRAPTDTQYF.

This clone was counted a single time. The chain carries TRBV28 and TRBJ2-7; D is possibly TRBD1 (6 bases). Germline V gene lookup returns CDR1 MDHEN and CDR2 SYDVKM. With 3 bases removed from V and 3 bases from J, the gap between germline ends came to 9 bases. The CDR3 runs 13 residues. CDR3 DNA: TGTGCCAGCAGTTTTCCAGGGGTCTACGAGCAGTACTTC. Protein sequence: CASSFPGVYEQYF.

This chain's CDR3 is CASSFGTGSNSPLHF. In DNA form, the CDR3 reads TGCGCCAGCAGCTTTGGGACAGGGAGTAATTCACCCCTCCACTTT. The chain has TRBV4-3 and TRBJ1-6; 9 bases are a match to TRBD1. V was clipped by 5 bases and J by 6 bases; unmatched bases: 5. CDR1 is LGHNA, CDR2 YSLEER, per germline. The CDR3 is 15 residues long.

The J gene is TRBJ1-2, the V gene TRBV5-6; a weak D match, TRBD1 (5 bases). The germline V gene has CDR1 SGHDT and CDR2 YYEEEE. This CDR3 contains 16 residues. The V end was cut by 4 bases, the J end by 4 bases, with 20 bases between. The CDR3 bases are TGTGCCAGCAGCCCCGGAGGAGGGACTCATCCCTATGGCTACACCTTC. This codes for CASSPGGGTHPYGYTF.

The rearrangement uses TRBV28 and TRBJ1-2, with 10 bases matching TRBD1. This CDR3 has 14 residues. Germline V CDR1 and CDR2: MDHEN, SYDVKM. The junction had 3 bases not matched to a gene; V was cut back by 6 bases and J by 2 bases. The CDR3 coding sequence is TGTGCCAGCAGGACAGGGGGCGCGAACTATGGCTACACCTTC. Its protein is CASRTGGANYGYTF.